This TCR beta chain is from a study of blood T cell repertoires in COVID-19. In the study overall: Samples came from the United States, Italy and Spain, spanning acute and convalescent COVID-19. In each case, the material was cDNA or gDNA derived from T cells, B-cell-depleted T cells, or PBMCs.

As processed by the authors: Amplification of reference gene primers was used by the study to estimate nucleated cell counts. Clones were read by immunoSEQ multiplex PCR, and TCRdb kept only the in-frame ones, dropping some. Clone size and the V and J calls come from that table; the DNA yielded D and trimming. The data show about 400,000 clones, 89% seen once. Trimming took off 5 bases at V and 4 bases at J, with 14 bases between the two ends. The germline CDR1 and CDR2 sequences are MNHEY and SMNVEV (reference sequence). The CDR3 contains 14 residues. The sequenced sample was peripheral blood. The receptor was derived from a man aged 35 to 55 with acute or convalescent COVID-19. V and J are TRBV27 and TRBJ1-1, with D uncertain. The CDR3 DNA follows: TGTGCCAGCAGTCTACAAACCGGGTTCACTGAAGCTTTCTTT. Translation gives CASSLQTGFTEAFF.